What follows are 14 T cell receptor beta chains derived from one specimen sequenced in a study of early T cells in non-severe SARS-CoV-2 infection. Each CDR3 protein gets one entry after TCRdb re-called the 5' RACE reads with MiXCR. This table holds around 83,000 distinct CDR3 sequences, more than 9% found once. The sequences come from whole blood, collected at baseline. The receptors here all came from an adult who was a healthcare worker with PCR-confirmed SARS-CoV-2 infection or an uninfected control (not recorded which).

This clonotype was detected only a few times. The CDR3 here is CASSSLHRGGYNSPLHF. CDR3 nucleotide sequence: TGTGCCAGCAGTTCCCTCCACAGGGGTGGCTATAATTCACCCCTCCACTTT. The gene calls are TRBV28 and TRBJ1-6, with TRBD1 matching 7 bases. The CDR3 spans 17 residues. Trimming took 4 bases from V and 3 from J; bases not matched to a gene: 9. Germline V gene data show CDR1 as MDHEN and CDR2 as SYDVKM.

This clonotype has only a few counts. The rearrangement joins TRBV5-1 to TRBJ2-2; D is perhaps TRBD2 (6 bases). V was pared by 1 base and J by 0 bases, with 19 bases between. This CDR3 has 19 amino acids. In germline, CDR1 is SGHRS, CDR2 YFSETQ. CDR3 sequence (DNA): TGCGCCAGCAGCTTGTCTCGGGACTGGATGATCGCGAACACCGGGGAGCTGTTTTTT. This codes for CASSLSRDWMIANTGELFF.

The CDR3 bases are TGTGCCAGCAGCATCCGGGGGGGCCCCTACAATGAGCAGTTCTTC. Translating it yields CASSIRGGPYNEQFF. The chain combines TRBV3-1 with TRBJ2-1; 8 nucleotides agree with TRBD2. The CDR3 runs to 15 residues. V was clipped by 5 bases and J by 2 bases; unmatched bases: 5. The germline V gene encodes CDR1 LGHDT and CDR2 YNNKEL (reference sequence).

This sequence joins TRBV5-5 and TRBJ2-3; D may be TRBD2 (5 bases). Germline V gene lookup returns CDR1 SGHKS and CDR2 YYEKEE (reference sequence). Trimming shortened V by 6 bases and J by 7 bases, and 12 bases separated the two germline ends. There are 12 residues in the CDR3. The CDR3 sequence: CASMEVGYTQYF. CDR3 nucleotide sequence: TGTGCCAGCATGGAGGTGGGGTATACGCAGTATTTT. The variable domain in full, completed from reference TRBV5-5 and TRBJ2-3, reads DAGVTQSPTHLIKTRGQQVTLRCSPISGHKSVSWYQQVLGQGPQFIFQYYEKEERGRGNFPDRFSARQFPNYSSELNVNALLLGDSALYLCASMEVGYTQYFGPGTRLTVL.

This clonotype was found a few times. The chain carries TRBV5-6 and TRBJ2-3; D gene unclear. This CDR3 spans 12 amino acids. Per germline, CDR1 SGHDT and CDR2 YYEEEE. With 4 bases removed from V and 2 bases from J, the gap between germline ends came to 5 bases. This CDR3 is CASSGLTDTQYF. CDR3 in DNA: TGTGCCAGCAGCGGCCTCACAGATACGCAGTATTTT.

CDR3 in amino acids: CASGASHQETQYF. As DNA, the CDR3 is TGTGCCAGCGGGGCTAGCCACCAAGAGACCCAGTACTTC. J is TRBJ2-5 and V is TRBV7-7; D assignment may be TRBD1 or TRBD2 (5 bases each). From germline, CDR1 is SSHAT and CDR2 FNYEAQ (reference sequence). V was clipped by 8 bases and J by 0 bases, with 10 bases between them. This CDR3 spans 13 amino acids.

The V call is TRBV30, the J call TRBJ1-5, with TRBD1 as a possible D gene (5 bases). Per the germline V gene, CDR1 is GTSNPN and CDR2 is SVGIG (reference sequence). Trimming removed 3 bases at V and 5 bases at J, with 14 bases between. This CDR3 has 14 residues. In DNA, the CDR3 is TGTGCCTGGAGCAAGGGGACGGTAGATCAGCCCCAGCATTTT. This sequence encodes CAWSKGTVDQPQHF.

The rearrangement links TRBV3-1 to TRBJ2-5; a weak D match, TRBD2 (5 bases). Looked up from germline, CDR1 is LGHDT and CDR2 is YNNKEL (reference sequence). The CDR3 totals 13 residues. V lost 5 bases and J 0 bases, leaving 7 bases between the germline ends. The CDR3 nucleotides are TGTGCCAGCAGCACGGGGAACCAAGAGACCCAGTACTTC. It yields the protein CASSTGNQETQYF.

This clonotype was found a few times. The chain couples TRBV20-1 to TRBJ1-1; 9 bases map to TRBD1. The J segment lost 4 bases and the V segment lost 2 bases, leaving 2 bases of the junction unmatched. The CDR3 runs 13 residues. Germline CDR1 and CDR2: DFQATT and SNEGSKA (reference sequence). For the CDR3, the DNA is TGCAGTGCTAGACGGGACAGGGCCACTGAAGCTTTCTTT. Its protein product is CSARRDRATEAFF.

There are a few counts of this clonotype. V usage is TRBV2 and J usage is TRBJ1-5; no firm D call. The CDR3 totals 11 residues. With 6 bases removed from V and 5 bases from J, the gap between germline ends came to 5 bases. Germline CDR1 is SNHLY and CDR2 is FYNNEI. The CDR3 region is CASSLDQPQHF. DNA of the CDR3: TGTGCCAGCAGCCTGGATCAGCCCCAGCATTTT.

The rearrangement links TRBV12-3 or TRBV12-4 to TRBJ2-7; D perhaps matches TRBD2 (6 bases). V was pared by 6 bases and J by 10 bases, with 16 bases between. CDR3 length: 12 amino acids. This CDR3 reads CASSTGLTGQYF. CDR3 sequence (DNA): TGTGCCAGCAGCACGGGACTCACCGGACAGTACTTC.

This clonotype was found a few times. The chain recombines TRBV20-1 with TRBJ1-5; 8 bases agree with TRBD1. J was trimmed by 10 bases and V by 2 bases; bases with no gene match: 10. Germline CDR1 is DFQATT and CDR2 is SNEGSKA (reference sequence). CDR3 size: 14 residues. The CDR3 reads CSARLTTGTGPQHF. Here the CDR3 DNA reads TGCAGTGCTAGACTTACGACCGGGACAGGCCCCCAGCATTTT.

The chain uses TRBV20-1 and TRBJ1-1; TRBD1 is a possible D gene (5 bases). V was pared by 0 bases and J by 3 bases, with 17 bases between. Germline V lookup: CDR1 DFQATT, CDR2 SNEGSKA (reference sequence). This CDR3 is built from 16 residues. CDR3 sequence (DNA): TGCAGTGCTAGAGACCCCCTTGAGGGAGGGGACACTGAAGCTTTCTTT. Protein: CSARDPLEGGDTEAFF.

This clonotype has at least ten counts. The chain is built from TRBV12-3 or TRBV12-4 and TRBJ2-7; TRBD1 aligns across 10 bases. The CDR3 has 17 residues. The V and J ends lost 6 bases and 4 bases, in that order; junction bases with no gene match: 15. Written as DNA, the CDR3 is TGTGCCAGCAGCTCCTACTGGATCGGGACAGGGGATTACGAGCAGTACTTC. Its translation: CASSSYWIGTGDYEQYF.